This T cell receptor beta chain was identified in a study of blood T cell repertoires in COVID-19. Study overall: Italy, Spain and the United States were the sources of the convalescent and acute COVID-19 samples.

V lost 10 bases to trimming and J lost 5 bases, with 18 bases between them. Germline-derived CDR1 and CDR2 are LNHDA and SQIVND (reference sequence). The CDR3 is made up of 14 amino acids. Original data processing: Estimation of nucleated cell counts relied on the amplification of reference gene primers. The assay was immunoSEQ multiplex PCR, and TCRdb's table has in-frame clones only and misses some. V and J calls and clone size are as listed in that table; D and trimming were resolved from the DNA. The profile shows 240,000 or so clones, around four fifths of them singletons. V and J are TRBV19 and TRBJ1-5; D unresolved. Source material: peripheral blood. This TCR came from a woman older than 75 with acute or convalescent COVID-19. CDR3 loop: CATGWEGGYQPQHF. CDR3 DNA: TGTGCCACCGGATGGGAAGGAGGATATCAGCCCCAGCATTTT.